This T cell receptor (beta chain) originates from a study of blood T cell repertoires in COVID-19. Under the authors' procedure: The authors estimated nucleated cell counts from reference gene primer amplification. The repertoire was sequenced with immunoSEQ multiplex PCR; TCRdb's copy has only in-frame clones and lacks some. From that table come the V and J calls and clone size; the DNA was used to work out D and trimming. This table has approximately 150,000 clones, about 83% appearing once. This clone was recorded once. This TCR was sampled from a woman aged 45-60 years with active or convalescent COVID-19. The sequenced sample consisted of peripheral blood.

CDR3 residues: CASSLLLAGGSYNEQFF. For the CDR3, the DNA is TGTGCCAGCAGCTTGTTACTAGCGGGAGGCTCCTACAATGAGCAGTTCTTC. V and J are TRBV7-2 and TRBJ2-1; 12 bases fit TRBD2. The CDR3 spans 17 residues. CDR1 SGHTA and CDR2 FQGNSA come from the germline V gene. The J segment lost 0 bases and the V segment lost 3 bases, leaving 3 bases of the junction unmatched. Full variable domain (outside the CDR3, taken from reference TRBV7-2 and TRBJ2-1): GAGVSQSPSNKVTEKGKDVELRCDPISGHTALYWYRQSLGQGLEFLIYFQGNSAPDKSGLPSDRFSAERTGGSVSTLTIQRTQQEDSAVYLCASSLLLAGGSYNEQFFGPGTRLTVL.